The 16 T cell receptor beta chains below were found in one sample sequenced in a study of blood T cells in healthy people across ages. A second 7 to 11 cycle PCR used barcoded and J-beta primers. TCRdb used MiXCR to reprocess the 5' RACE reads, holding one entry per CDR3 protein. This table has about 970,000 distinct CDR3 sequences, 51% appearing once. Sequencing used blood. These receptors were taken from a woman aged 60 to 75 in good health.

For the CDR3, the DNA is TGCGCCAGCAGCCAAACCCTCACTCTAGCAGATACGCAGTATTTT. This sequence encodes CASSQTLTLADTQYF. The V call is TRBV4-1, the J call TRBJ2-3; D is ambiguous. Trimming removed 2 bases from V and 4 bases from J, with 13 bases in between. The CDR3 is 15 residues long. Germline V CDR1 and CDR2: MGHRA, YSYEKL.

This clonotype was seen more than once but under ten times. This chain uses TRBV12-3 or TRBV12-4 with TRBJ2-1; D is undetermined. This CDR3 has 13 residues. Trimming cost V 3 bases and J 8 bases, with 11 bases left between them. CDR3 residues: CASSFGLTYEQFF. CDR3 nucleotides: TGTGCCAGCAGTTTTGGTCTCACATATGAGCAGTTCTTC.

This clonotype was observed a few times. This sequence joins TRBV20-1 and TRBJ1-2; D is unclear. The CDR3 extends over 12 amino acids. V dropped 3 bases and J dropped 2 bases, with 7 bases sitting between them. Germline loops: CDR1 DFQATT, CDR2 SNEGSKA (reference sequence). The CDR3 region has the DNA TGCAGTGCTAGTGTAGTGAACTATGGCTACACCTTC. As protein: CSASVVNYGYTF.

Regarding this clonotype: Its ends do not fully match the called genes, so a read error is possible. V gene TRBV20-1 combines with J gene TRBJ1-5, with D perhaps matching TRBD1 (5 bases). Germline lookup yields CDR1 DFQATT and CDR2 SNEGSKA (reference sequence). The CDR3 extends over 14 amino acids. The CDR3 loop is CGATPGRYNQPQHF. Written as DNA, the CDR3 is TGCGGTGCAACTCCGGGACGGTATAATCAGCCCCAGCATTTT.

The chain uses TRBV20-1 and TRBJ1-5, with D possibly being TRBD1 (5 bases). The CDR3 has 14 amino acids. Germline CDR1 and CDR2: DFQATT and SNEGSKA (reference sequence). V lost 4 bases to trimming and J lost 8 bases, with 18 bases between them. The CDR3: CSATDTGPRKPQHF. CDR3 in DNA: TGCAGTGCTACGGACACGGGTCCGAGAAAGCCCCAGCATTTT.

CDR3 coding DNA: TGTGCCAGCAGGCCTCCCGGGCGGTCCACAGATACGCAGTATTTT. This sequence encodes CASRPPGRSTDTQYF. V gene TRBV12-3 or TRBV12-4 combines with J gene TRBJ2-3; D unclear. Trimming left V 6 bases short and J 2 bases short, with 15 bases between. This CDR3 region has 15 residues.

The rearrangement uses TRBV20-1 and TRBJ2-5, with TRBD2 matching over 8 bases. The CDR3 runs 12 residues. Germline CDR1 DFQATT, CDR2 SNEGSKA (reference sequence). In nucleotides, the CDR3 is TGCAGGACTGGGACTAGTCAAGAGACCCAGTACTTC. Encoded protein: CRTGTSQETQYF.

This clonotype was seen more than once but under ten times. The gene calls are TRBV7-6 and TRBJ2-5, with 8 bases that match TRBD2. V gave up 5 bases and J gave up 1 base; unmatched junction bases: 12. CDR1 is SGHVS and CDR2 is FNYEAQ in the germline V gene. The CDR3 runs to 17 residues. This chain's CDR3 is CASSPITSGSFQETQYF. CDR3 bases: TGTGCCAGCAGCCCGATAACTAGCGGTTCTTTCCAAGAGACCCAGTACTTC.

This clonotype was observed a handful of times. This chain connects TRBV21-1 to TRBJ2-7; the DNA was not used to check the table's D call, TRBD2. TRBV21-1 is designated a pseudogene. The CDR3 is 13 residues long. As DNA, the CDR3 is TGTGCCAGCAGCACCAGTCCTTACTACGAGCAGTACTTC. As protein: CASSTSPYYEQYF.

V gene TRBV29-1 combines with J gene TRBJ2-3; TRBD2 matches at 8 bases. Trimming took 5 bases from V and 2 from J; bases not matched to a gene: 3. The germline V gene encodes CDR1 SQVTM and CDR2 ANQGSEA. This CDR3 contains 13 residues. CDR3 sequence reads: CSVRAGVTDTQYF. As DNA, the CDR3 is TGCAGCGTTAGAGCGGGAGTCACAGATACGCAGTATTTT.

This clonotype has only one observation. This chain joins TRBV20-1 and TRBJ2-1; 7 nucleotides match TRBD2. J lost 0 bases, V lost 6 bases, and 8 bases had no gene match. The CDR3 is 15 residues long. CDR1 and CDR2 (germline): DFQATT, SNEGSKA (reference sequence). The CDR3 loop reads CSATGTISSYNEQFF. The CDR3 DNA follows: TGCAGTGCAACCGGGACTATTAGCTCCTACAATGAGCAGTTCTTC.

The gene calls are TRBV18 and TRBJ2-5, with a weak D call TRBD1 (6 bases). CDR1 is KGHSH and CDR2 is LQKENI in the germline V gene. The germline V and J ends were trimmed by 8 bases and 4 bases, with 20 bases remaining between them. This CDR3 has 15 amino acids. The CDR3 DNA reads TGTGCCAGCCAACAGAGCAGGGGTGGGCGAGAGACCCAGTACTTC. Translation gives CASQQSRGGRETQYF.

The chain couples TRBV25-1 to TRBJ2-3, with a possible D match to TRBD2 (6 bases). This CDR3 region has 14 residues. Looked up from germline, CDR1 is MGHDK and CDR2 is SYGVNS. Trimming shortened V by 8 bases and J by 0 bases, and 12 bases separated the two germline ends. The CDR3: CASYGSGSTDTQYF. The CDR3 DNA is TGTGCCAGCTATGGGAGCGGGAGCACAGATACGCAGTATTTT.

A few counts support this clonotype. The genes are TRBV29-1 and TRBJ2-6; perhaps D is TRBD1 or TRBD2 (5 bases each). Trimming removed 7 bases from V and 0 bases from J, with 10 bases in between. This CDR3 region has 14 residues. Germline V gene sequence: CDR1 SQVTM, CDR2 ANQGSEA. CDR3 loop: CSASGTSGANVLTF. CDR3 nucleotides: TGCAGCGCCTCGGGGACCTCTGGGGCCAACGTCCTGACTTTC.

The chain joins TRBV3-1 to TRBJ2-7; TRBD2 might be the D (5 bases). The CDR3 sequence is 14 residues long. V lost 3 bases to trimming and J lost 1 base, with 10 bases between them. Germline values: CDR1 LGHDT, CDR2 YNNKEL (reference sequence). The CDR3 DNA sequence: TGTGCCAGCAGCCAGGCTAGCAGATCCTACGAGCAGTACTTC. It is translated as CASSQASRSYEQYF.

With respect to this clonotype: Since a much larger clone is just one base distant, this may be a read error. CDR3 loop: CNVDARGGQGNTQYF. The DNA of the CDR3 is TGCAACGTTGACGCGCGCGGCGGGCAGGGCAATACGCAGTATTTT. The chain joins TRBV29-1 to TRBJ2-3; D might be TRBD1 or TRBD2, each matching 5 bases. The CDR3 runs 15 residues. Germline values: CDR1 SQVTM, CDR2 ANQGSEA.